A selection of T cell receptor beta chains follows, all from one sample in a study of memory CD4+ T cells and cytomegalovirus serostatus. TCRdb's copy holds only in-frame clones and misses some; the assay was immunoSEQ multiplex PCR. The table records 55,000 to 80,000 clones, around 76% of them present only once. Specimen: memory CD4+ T cells from blood. These receptors all stem from an adult in good health and CMV-seropositive. CDR3s include the opening cysteine and the closing phenylalanine or tryptophan. The D gene is left open where the match is weak. Size tells how often a clone was seen (once, few, many) or the class of an expanded clone, and some rows leave it out.

-,few,TRBV5-1,TRBJ2-7,CASSLGRGGYEQYF,TGCGCCAGCAGCTTGGGAAGAGGGGGCTACGAGCAGTACTTC
-,-,TRBV7-9,TRBJ1-3,CASSRGQYSGNTIYF,TGTGCCAGCAGTCGTGGACAGTACTCTGGAAACACCATATATTTT
TRBD1,-,TRBV7-2,TRBJ2-1,CASSQGTGAVYNEQFF,TGTGCCAGCAGCCAAGGGACAGGGGCGGTCTACAATGAGCAGTTCTTC
-,-,TRBV7-9,TRBJ1-6,CASSPWTEYSPLHF,TGTGCCAGCAGCCCGTGGACGGAATATTCACCCCTCCACTTT
-,few,TRBV28,TRBJ2-3,CASSLSTSSGVVDTQYF,TGTGCCAGCAGTTTATCCACTTCCTCAGGGGTTGTAGATACGCAGTATTTT
TRBD2,-,TRBV4-2,TRBJ2-1,CASSQGPLGSGGGNEQFF,TGTGCCAGCAGCCAAGGACCGCTCGGGAGCGGGGGCGGGAATGAGCAGTTCTTC
TRBD2,-,TRBV30,TRBJ2-1,CAWSEGLANNEQFF,TGTGCCTGGAGCGAGGGACTAGCAAATAATGAGCAGTTCTTC
-,-,TRBV18,TRBJ1-6,CASSPGAGATLHF,TGTGCCAGCTCACCGGGGGCCGGGGCGACCCTCCACTTT
TRBD1,-,TRBV18,TRBJ1-5,CASSRQGGNQPQHF,TGTGCCAGCTCAAGACAGGGAGGCAATCAGCCCCAGCATTTT
-,-,TRBV5-1,TRBJ1-4,CASARRDTNEKLFF,TGCGCCAGCGCACGGCGGGATACTAATGAAAAACTGTTTTTT